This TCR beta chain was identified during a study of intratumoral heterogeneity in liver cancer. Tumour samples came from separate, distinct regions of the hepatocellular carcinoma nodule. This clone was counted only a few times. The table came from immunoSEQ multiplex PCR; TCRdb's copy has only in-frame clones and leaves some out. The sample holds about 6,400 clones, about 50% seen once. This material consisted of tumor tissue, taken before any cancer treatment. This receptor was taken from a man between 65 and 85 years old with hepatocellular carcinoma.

In DNA, the CDR3 is TGTGCCAGCAGCTTAGAGGTTAGCGGGGCTAATGAGCAGTTCTTC. It codes for CASSLEVSGANEQFF. This rearrangement joins TRBV7-6 to TRBJ2-1; 8 bases align to TRBD2. Germline loops: CDR1 SGHVS, CDR2 FNYEAQ. This CDR3 contains 15 residues. V shed 1 base and J 7 bases; nucleotides not matched to a gene: 6.